Listed below are T cell receptor beta chains from one sample, sequenced in a study of blood T cell repertoires in COVID-19. Clones were sequenced by immunoSEQ multiplex PCR, and TCRdb holds only the in-frame ones, with some missing. The sample gives a few hundred thousand clones, less than 95% of which show up once; 0.6% is in the top ten. Sample: PBMCs or T cells enriched from blood (not recorded which). The receptors stem from a man between 18 and 29 years old who had recovered from COVID-19. Both conserved end residues are part of each CDR3. Each record gives: clone size, D gene, J gene, V gene, CDR3 protein, CDR3 DNA. The D gene is left open where the match is weak. Expanded clones get a size class; other rows say once, few or many, or leave the size out.

- - TRBJ2-1 TRBV24-1 CATSEGAEQFF TGTGCCACCAGTGAAGGAGCTGAGCAGTTCTTC
- - TRBJ2-2 TRBV27 CARPEELFF TGTGCCAGGCCAGAGGAGCTGTTTTTT
once TRBD1 TRBJ2-7 TRBV24-1 CATSDPGQNEQYF TGTGCCACCAGTGACCCGGGACAGAACGAGCAGTACTTC
- - TRBJ2-2 TRBV6-5 CASTQTEAGELFF TGTGCCAGCACCCAAACGGAGGCCGGGGAGCTGTTTTTT
- - TRBJ1-1 TRBV12-3/TRBV12-4 CASSVDREAFF TGTGCCAGCAGCGTCGACAGAGAAGCTTTCTTT
- - TRBJ2-7 TRBV19 CASSVRGAVYEQYF TGTGCCAGTAGTGTCCGGGGGGCAGTCTACGAGCAGTACTTC
- - TRBJ1-2 TRBV5-5 CASSLARLTNYGYTF TGTGCCAGCAGCTTGGCCAGGCTAACTAACTATGGCTACACCTTC
- - TRBJ2-7 TRBV27 CASSRDWTYEQYF TGTGCCAGCAGCAGGGACTGGACCTACGAGCAGTACTTC
- - TRBJ1-1 TRBV3-1/TRBV3-2 CASSQAGSRRNTEAFF TGTGCCAGCAGCCAAGCCGGCTCGAGGAGGAACACTGAAGCTTTCTTT
- - TRBJ1-5 TRBV18 CASSPLESNQPQHF TGTGCCAGCTCACCATTAGAAAGCAATCAGCCCCAGCATTTT
few - TRBJ2-7 TRBV7-9 CASSFAAGSGEQYF TGTGCCAGCAGCTTTGCTGCGGGTTCTGGGGAGCAGTACTTC
few - TRBJ1-5 TRBV2 CASTGGAQQPQHF TGTGCCAGTACGGGGGGGGCCCAACAGCCCCAGCATTTT
- TRBD1 TRBJ1-2 TRBV14 CASSQRQGGYTF TGTGCCAGCAGCCAAAGACAGGGGGGCTACACCTTC
- - TRBJ2-3 TRBV27 CASSGLSSRQAADTQYF TGTGCCAGCAGTGGTCTGTCCTCAAGACAAGCAGCAGATACGCAGTATTTT
- - TRBJ2-3 TRBV10-1 CASSESRRSTDTQYF TGCGCCAGCAGTGAGTCGAGGCGGAGCACAGATACGCAGTATTTT
- TRBD1 TRBJ2-7 TRBV7-2 CASSNRRGRYEQYF TGTGCCAGCAGTAACCGCAGGGGGCGATACGAGCAGTACTTC
few - TRBJ1-1 TRBV9 CASSVVTDTEAFF TGTGCCAGCAGCGTAGTAACGGACACTGAAGCTTTCTTT
once TRBD1 TRBJ1-2 TRBV12-3/TRBV12-4 CASTPRQGASYTF TGTGCCAGCACTCCCCGACAGGGAGCTAGCTACACCTTC
- TRBD1 TRBJ1-6 TRBV28 CASNSGSTGYGVSLHF TGTGCCAGCAATAGCGGTTCGACAGGGTATGGGGTAAGCCTCCACTTT
- - TRBJ1-4 TRBV19 CASSLHYGELFF TGTGCCAGTAGTTTACATTACGGGGAACTGTTTTTT
- - TRBJ2-7 TRBV21-1 CASSSRDWSYEQYF TGTGCCAGCAGCAGCCGGGACTGGTCCTACGAGCAGTACTTC
- - TRBJ2-7 TRBV6-5 CASRKGHSYEQYF TGTGCCAGCAGGAAGGGACACTCCTACGAGCAGTACTTC
- TRBD2 TRBJ2-1 TRBV2 CASNLGTSGTGEQFF TGTGCCAGTAACCTAGGGACTAGCGGGACGGGTGAGCAGTTCTTC
- TRBD2 TRBJ2-3 TRBV5-4 CASSSEGLAAGTQYF TGTGCCAGCAGCTCCGAGGGACTAGCGGCGGGTACGCAGTATTTT
- - TRBJ1-2 TRBV5-5 CASSGGGSGNYGYTF TGTGCCAGCAGCGGTGGAGGGTCCGGGAACTATGGCTACACCTTC
- TRBD1 TRBJ2-7 TRBV2 CASRTGQGIYEQYF TGTGCCAGCAGGACCGGACAGGGGATCTACGAGCAGTACTTC
- - TRBJ2-7 TRBV7-2 CASSLIGGSYEQYF TGTGCCAGCAGCTTAATAGGGGGAAGTTACGAGCAGTACTTC
- - TRBJ2-2 TRBV5-1 CASSSQGNTGELFF TGCGCCAGCAGCTCCCAGGGGAACACCGGGGAGCTGTTTTTT
- TRBD1 TRBJ2-7 TRBV7-8 CASSLVETGAYEQYF TGTGCCAGCAGCTTAGTAGAGACAGGGGCTTACGAGCAGTACTTC
- - TRBJ1-1 TRBV5-1 CASSLGPIMNTEAFF TGCGCCAGCAGCTTGGGCCCTATTATGAACACTGAAGCTTTCTTT
- - TRBJ1-2 TRBV12-3/TRBV12-4 CASSYGGGYTF TGTGCCAGCAGTTATGGGGGCGGCTACACCTTC
- - TRBJ1-4 TRBV28 CASGAGLNEKLFF TGTGCCAGCGGGGCAGGGTTAAATGAAAAACTGTTTTTT
- - TRBJ2-2 TRBV5-4 CASSLRGQITGELFF TGTGCCAGCAGCTTGCGAGGGCAAATCACCGGGGAGCTGTTTTTT
- - TRBJ1-5 TRBV19 CASTSGTPGGQPQHF TGTGCCAGTACCTCCGGGACACCAGGCGGGCAGCCCCAGCATTTT
- TRBD1 TRBJ1-2 TRBV28 CASSSADRGIYGYTF TGTGCCAGCAGTTCCGCCGACAGGGGGATCTATGGCTACACCTTC
- TRBD2 TRBJ2-2 TRBV5-1 CASSGNLAGGPSVGELFF TGCGCCAGCAGCGGGAATCTAGCGGGAGGGCCCAGTGTCGGGGAGCTGTTTTTT
- - TRBJ1-2 TRBV19 CASSARTPRRLGYTF TGTGCCAGTAGTGCCCGAACCCCACGAAGACTCGGCTACACCTTC
- - TRBJ1-3 TRBV5-5 CASSLEYSRSGNTIYF TGTGCCAGCAGCTTGGAGTACAGCCGCTCTGGAAACACCATATATTTT
- - TRBJ1-4 TRBV18 CASSPRQNNEKLFF TGTGCCAGCTCTCCGAGGCAAAATAATGAAAAACTGTTTTTT
- - TRBJ1-4 TRBV5-6 CASSLSPGDEKLFF TGTGCCAGCAGCTTGAGCCCGGGTGATGAAAAACTGTTTTTT
- TRBD1 TRBJ1-1 TRBV19 CASRAGGVAFF TGTGCCAGTAGGGCAGGGGGCGTCGCTTTCTTT
- TRBD2 TRBJ2-4 TRBV6-5 CASSSGGYTKNIQYF TGTGCCAGCAGCTCGGGGGGATATACAAAAAACATTCAGTACTTC
- TRBD2 TRBJ2-2 TRBV5-1 CASSLRETNTGELFF TGCGCCAGCAGTTTGCGGGAGACGAACACCGGGGAGCTGTTTTTT
- - TRBJ2-2 TRBV7-9 CASSLVLQGAGELFF TGTGCCAGCAGCTTAGTTCTGCAGGGCGCCGGGGAGCTGTTTTTT
- TRBD1 TRBJ2-6 TRBV11-2 CASSHPPQGSSGANVLTF TGTGCCAGCAGCCACCCGCCACAGGGGAGTTCTGGGGCCAACGTCCTGACTTTC
- TRBD1 TRBJ1-3 TRBV11-2 CASSPWTGGNSGNTIYF TGTGCCAGCAGCCCCTGGACAGGGGGCAACTCTGGAAACACCATATATTTT
- TRBD2 TRBJ2-4 TRBV5-1 CASRSGTSGNIQYF TGCGCCAGCAGATCCGGGACTAGCGGTAACATTCAGTACTTC
- - TRBJ1-3 TRBV10-3 CAISDGPGNTIYF TGTGCCATCAGTGACGGTCCTGGAAACACCATATATTTT
- - TRBJ1-2 TRBV15 CATSPNGRGTNYGYTF TGTGCCACCAGCCCGAACGGGAGGGGCACCAACTATGGCTACACCTTC